The 20 T cell receptor beta chains given below trace back to one sample, sequenced in a study of blood T cell repertoires in COVID-19 (dated by TCRdb to the early 2020s). Libraries came from the immunoSEQ multiplex PCR assay. As stored in TCRdb, this immuneACCESS dataset retains in-frame rearrangements with V and J assigned. A fraction of the clones does not appear; measured against another copy, unresolved V genes explain less than half of the discrepancy, and the remainder lacks a known reason. This sample comprises over 80,000 clones, about 88% of them detected only once. The biggest ten clones account for over 7% of the sample. Sample: peripheral blood. The source is a man aged 45-60 years with acute or convalescent COVID-19.

The J gene is TRBJ2-2, the V gene TRBV7-3; perhaps TRBD1 as D (5 bases). The CDR3 contains 16 residues. Germline V gives CDR1 SGHTA, CDR2 FQGTGA. V was cut by 6 bases and J by 7 bases, with 21 bases left in between. The DNA of the CDR3 is TGTGCCAGCAGACGACCTCCCGGGCAGGGCCACGGGGAGCTGTTTTTT. Residues: CASRRPPGQGHGELFF. Full variable domain (outside the CDR3, taken from reference TRBV7-3 and TRBJ2-2): GAGVSQTPSNKVTEKGKYVELRCDPISGHTALYWYRQSLGQGPEFLIYFQGTGAADDSGLPNDRFFAVRPEGSVSTLKIQRTERGDSAVYLCASRRPPGQGHGELFFGEGSRLTVL.

V is TRBV2 and J is TRBJ2-2; D possibly corresponds to TRBD1 (5 bases). Trimming took off 5 bases at V and 6 bases at J, with 13 bases between the two ends. The CDR3 has 14 amino acids. Germline CDR1 reads SNHLY; CDR2 reads FYNNEI. The CDR3 is CASSYAGLAGELFF. CDR3 nucleotides: TGTGCCAGCAGTTATGCAGGGTTGGCCGGGGAGCTGTTTTTT.

The rearrangement uses TRBV5-1 and TRBJ2-1; D is possibly TRBD1 (6 bases). The CDR3 contains 13 residues. Germline CDR1 and CDR2: SGHRS and YFSETQ. V was shortened by 3 bases and J by 8 bases, with 12 bases between the two germline ends. CDR3 coding DNA: TGCGCCAGCAGCTACGTACAGGGTCATGAGCAGTTCTTC. As protein: CASSYVQGHEQFF.

The rearrangement links TRBV4-1 to TRBJ2-7; 7 nucleotides align to TRBD1. Germline assignment: CDR1 MGHRA and CDR2 YSYEKL. This CDR3 comprises 15 residues. The junction had 7 bases not matched to a gene; V was cut back by 1 base and J by 4 bases. In DNA form, the CDR3 reads TGCGCCAGCAGCCAAGCTATACAGGGGAAGTACGAGCAGTACTTC. Encoded protein: CASSQAIQGKYEQYF.

The J gene is TRBJ2-5, the V gene TRBV7-2, with no clear D. The germline V and J ends were trimmed by 4 bases and 4 bases, with 7 bases remaining between them. CDR1 and CDR2 (germline): SGHTA, FQGNSA. The CDR3 covers 12 residues. CDR3 amino acids: CASSSGRETQYF. CDR3 nucleotides: TGTGCCAGCAGCTCCGGTAGAGAGACCCAGTACTTC.

The V call is TRBV5-1, the J call TRBJ1-1; D is unresolved. Germline V CDR1 and CDR2: SGHRS, YFSETQ. Trimming removed 0 bases at V and 5 bases at J, with 11 bases between. The CDR3 loop spans 14 amino acids. The CDR3 DNA sequence: TGCGCCAGCAGCTTGGTTGGCGGGAGTACTGAAGCTTTCTTT. Its protein product is CASSLVGGSTEAFF.

The V gene is TRBV5-4, the J gene TRBJ2-7; the D gene is possibly TRBD2 (5 bases). The CDR3 has 14 amino acids. Germline lookup yields CDR1 SGHNT and CDR2 YYREEE (reference sequence). V gave up 4 bases and J gave up 1 base, with 12 bases separating them. The CDR3 protein is CASSPTRTSYEQYF. DNA for the CDR3: TGTGCCAGCAGCCCCACCCGGACTTCCTACGAGCAGTACTTC.

The CDR3 nucleotides are TGTGCCAGCAGTGCGGGACTAGCGGCGTTTTACAATGAGCAGTTCTTC. Its translation is CASSAGLAAFYNEQFF. The chain links TRBV5-5 to TRBJ2-1; TRBD2 aligns across 11 bases. The CDR3 sequence is 16 residues long. Trimming took 5 bases from V and 4 from J; bases not matched to a gene: 8. Germline V gene lookup returns CDR1 SGHKS and CDR2 YYEKEE (reference sequence).

The gene calls are TRBV5-1 and TRBJ2-7, with 7 bases aligning to TRBD2. CDR1 SGHRS and CDR2 YFSETQ come from the germline V gene. The CDR3 runs to 14 residues. Unmatched junction bases numbered 11, after V lost 4 bases and J lost 7 bases. The CDR3 sequence: CASSPFFGTTEQYF. Here the CDR3 DNA reads TGCGCCAGCAGCCCATTTTTTGGGACTACAGAGCAGTACTTC. Together with reference TRBV5-1 and TRBJ2-7, the CDR3 gives the full variable domain: KAGVTQTPRYLIKTRGQQVTLSCSPISGHRSVSWYQQTPGQGLQFLFEYFSETQRNKGNFPGRFSGRQFSNSRSEMNVSTLELGDSALYLCASSPFFGTTEQYFGPGTRLTVT.

This clone was seen only once. The gene calls are TRBV10-3 and TRBJ1-3, with TRBD1 identical over 8 bases. Germline CDR1 and CDR2: ENHRY and SYGVKD. Losses at the gene ends were 7 bases for V and 3 bases for J; bases not matched to a gene: 11. This CDR3 is built from 16 residues. The CDR3, as DNA: TGTGCCATCACGCCTGGACAGGGATTTTATGGAAACACCATATATTTT. Its translation is CAITPGQGFYGNTIYF.

V and J are TRBV6-5 and TRBJ2-1, with 10 bases fitting TRBD1. CDR1 MNHEY and CDR2 SVGAGI come from the germline V gene. This CDR3 contains 16 residues. V trimming: 2 bases; J trimming: 6 bases; junction bases outside the gene matches: 7. The CDR3 DNA reads TGTGCCAGCAGTTACACCGGGACAGGGGTTTTCAATGAGCAGTTCTTC. It encodes CASSYTGTGVFNEQFF.

The chain links TRBV9 to TRBJ1-1; 8 bases agree with TRBD1. Germline V CDR1 and CDR2: SGDLS, YYNGEE. The junction had 6 bases not matched to a gene; V was cut back by 4 bases and J by 4 bases. The length of the CDR3 is 14 residues. CDR3 amino acids: CASSLIQGATEAFF. CDR3 nucleotides: TGTGCCAGCAGCCTAATCCAGGGGGCCACTGAAGCTTTCTTT.

The V gene is TRBV5-1, the J gene TRBJ1-6, with 9 bases fitting TRBD1. The CDR3 length is 15 residues. The junction had 6 bases not matched to a gene; V was cut back by 4 bases and J by 7 bases. CDR1 is SGHRS, CDR2 YFSETQ, per germline. CDR3 DNA: TGCGCCAGCAGCCTAGGACAGGGGAGGAATTCACCCCTCCACTTT. Translated: CASSLGQGRNSPLHF.

The J gene is TRBJ2-3, the V gene TRBV4-1, with TRBD2 matching 7 bases. The germline CDR1 and CDR2 sequences are MGHRA and YSYEKL. With V trimmed by 0 bases and J by 2 bases, 11 bases remained unmatched. The CDR3 is made up of 18 amino acids. This CDR3 is CASSQEAGPLNPTDTQYF. DNA of the CDR3: TGCGCCAGCAGCCAAGAAGCGGGACCCCTTAACCCCACAGATACGCAGTATTTT.

The chain combines TRBV6-1 with TRBJ2-1; D is perhaps TRBD1 (6 bases). Trimming removed 1 base at V and 4 bases at J, with 8 bases between. The CDR3 length is 14 residues. Germline V lookup: CDR1 MNHNS, CDR2 SASEGT. The CDR3 region is CASSEGTVYNEQFF. The CDR3 DNA reads TGTGCCAGCAGTGAAGGGACAGTGTACAATGAGCAGTTCTTC.

This rearrangement joins TRBV7-8 to TRBJ2-7; D may be TRBD1 (7 bases). The germline gives CDR1 SGHVS, CDR2 FQNEAQ. V was clipped by 4 bases and J by 6 bases, with 10 bases between them. CDR3 length: 12 amino acids. The CDR3 sequence is CASSSQGGEQYV. DNA for the CDR3: TGTGCCAGCAGCTCTCAGGGGGGCGAGCAGTACGTC.

The chain couples TRBV3-1 (or the pseudogene TRBV3-2) to TRBJ2-7, with 9 positions matching TRBD2. V lost 1 base to trimming and J lost 7 bases; unmatched junction nucleotides: 14. Looked up from germline, CDR1 is LGHDT and CDR2 is YNNKEL (reference sequence). The CDR3 is 17 residues long. The CDR3 coding sequence is TGTGCCAGCAGCCAAGTCTTAATAGCGGGGGTTTCTCTGGAGCAGTACTTC. Protein: CASSQVLIAGVSLEQYF.

The genes are TRBV10-3 and TRBJ1-1, with TRBD1 matching over 9 bases. Germline loops: CDR1 ENHRY, CDR2 SYGVKD. The CDR3 extends over 15 amino acids. V lost 3 bases and J lost 1; bases outside the gene matches: 3. CDR3 sequence: CAISDQGQGNTEAFF. The CDR3 DNA reads TGTGCCATCAGTGATCAGGGACAGGGGAACACTGAAGCTTTCTTT.

This chain connects TRBV2 to TRBJ1-1; D is unresolved. V shed 1 base and J shed 2 bases, with 8 bases lying between them. Germline CDR1 reads SNHLY; CDR2 reads FYNNEI. There are 14 residues in the CDR3. In DNA form, the CDR3 reads TGTGCCAGCAGTGAAGGTGGTAGAAACACTGAAGCTTTCTTT. Translation gives CASSEGGRNTEAFF.

The rearrangement links TRBV11-2 to TRBJ2-7; D perhaps matches TRBD1 (5 bases). Trimming removed 3 bases from V and 4 bases from J, with 7 bases in between. This CDR3 is built from 12 residues. Germline V gene lookup returns CDR1 SGHAT and CDR2 FQNNGV. CDR3 coding DNA: TGTGCCAGCAGCTTCAGGGTTTACGAGCAGTACTTC. Translation: CASSFRVYEQYF.